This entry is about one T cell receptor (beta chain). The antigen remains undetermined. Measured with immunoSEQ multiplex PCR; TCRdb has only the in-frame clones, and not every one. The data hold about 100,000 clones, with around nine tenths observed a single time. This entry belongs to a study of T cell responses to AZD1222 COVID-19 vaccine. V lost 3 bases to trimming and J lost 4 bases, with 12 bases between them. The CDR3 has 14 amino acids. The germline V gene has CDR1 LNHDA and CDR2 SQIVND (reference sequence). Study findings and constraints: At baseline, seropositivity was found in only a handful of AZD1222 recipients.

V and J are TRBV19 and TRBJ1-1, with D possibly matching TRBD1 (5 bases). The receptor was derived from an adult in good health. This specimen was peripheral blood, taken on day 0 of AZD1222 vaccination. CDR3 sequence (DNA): TGTGCCAGTAGTATTGGGGCAGCCTCCACTGAAGCTTTCTTT. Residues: CASSIGAASTEAFF.